This T cell receptor beta chain was observed in a study of response to subunit inactivated influenza vaccine. This clonotype was detected only a few times. Its antigen remains unknown. CDR3 length: 15 amino acids. Germline V lookup: CDR1 SGHRS, CDR2 YFSETQ. The V and J ends lost 0 bases and 0 bases respectively, with 6 bases between them. From the RT-PCR reads, TCRdb called clonotypes with MiXCR, one entry per CDR3 protein. The data hold about 780,000 distinct CDR3 sequences, with about 18% observed a single time. Study results and caveats: The authors suggested that every seasonal influenza vaccination recruits few new T cells.

The sequence came from a man in his fifties who received an inactivated influenza vaccine. The sample was PBMCs from blood, taken 4 to 6 days after vaccination. The chain is built from TRBV5-1 and TRBJ1-4; D ambiguous. In DNA form, the CDR3 reads TGCGCCAGCAGCTTGGACAGCGCAACTAATGAAAAACTGTTTTTT. This sequence encodes CASSLDSATNEKLFF. Filled out from reference TRBV5-1 and TRBJ1-4, the complete variable domain reads KAGVTQTPRYLIKTRGQQVTLSCSPISGHRSVSWYQQTPGQGLQFLFEYFSETQRNKGNFPGRFSGRQFSNSRSEMNVSTLELGDSALYLCASSLDSATNEKLFFGSGTQLSVL.